This T cell receptor beta chain was profiled in a study of blood T cells in healthy people across ages. Findings and caveats of the study: It was not possible, with unsorted PBMCs, to conclusively compare naive and antigen-experienced cells.

The use of a sample-barcoded 5' primer and a J-beta primer mix characterized a second PCR of roughly 6 to 11 cycles. All cDNA molecules were each tagged by a template-switch adaptor with 12 random nucleotides. MiXCR, run by TCRdb on the 5' RACE reads, gives a single entry per CDR3 protein. The profile covers more than 1,400,000 distinct CDR3 sequences, with 35% to 45% appearing a single time and 7.9% taken by the ten largest. The V end was cut by 2 bases, the J end by 2 bases, with 18 bases between. Germline V lookup: CDR1 SQVTM, CDR2 ANQGSEA. This CDR3 spans 16 amino acids. This clonotype was picked up a small number of times. Its antigen is undetermined. Donors gave roughly 10 milliliters of peripheral blood apiece. The extraction recovered at least 5.5 micrograms of total RNA per sample.

This receptor was taken from a woman aged 18-29 years in good health. The chain combines TRBV29-1 with TRBJ2-5, with D possibly being TRBD1 or TRBD2 (5 bases each). What was sequenced was blood. The CDR3 nucleotides are TGCAGCGTTGAACGGGGCCACGGGGAACCTCAAGAGACCCAGTACTTC. Its protein is CSVERGHGEPQETQYF.